Following are 5 T cell receptor beta chains from one sample sequenced in a study of blood T cell repertoires in COVID-19. Here immunoSEQ multiplex PCR was the method, and the copy in TCRdb shows in-frame clones only, minus some. The sample holds about 86,000 clones, 70% to 90% seen once. Sequencing was carried out using peripheral blood. The receptors derive from a man aged 50 to 59 with acute or convalescent COVID-19.

The chain carries TRBV5-4 and TRBJ2-2, with 8 bases identical to TRBD1. V lost 5 bases and J lost 1; bases outside the gene matches: 4. This CDR3 contains 15 residues. Per the germline V gene, CDR1 is SGHNT and CDR2 is YYREEE (reference sequence). The CDR3: CASRLDRGNTGELFF. DNA for the CDR3: TGTGCCAGCAGACTCGACAGGGGGAACACCGGGGAGCTGTTTTTT.

This clone was counted between two and nine times. The chain employs TRBV7-8 and TRBJ1-5; maybe TRBD1 (5 bases). Germline V gene sequence: CDR1 SGHVS, CDR2 FQNEAQ. With 0 bases removed from V and 4 bases from J, the gap between germline ends came to 13 bases. CDR3 length: 16 amino acids. In DNA, the CDR3 is TGTGCCAGCAGCTTAGCCAGGACTGGGGGGAATCAGCCCCAGCATTTT. Its protein product is CASSLARTGGNQPQHF.

The CDR3 reads CASSSKGYSNTGELFF. The DNA for the CDR3 is TGTGCCAGCAGTTCCAAGGGGTATTCGAACACCGGGGAGCTGTTTTTT. The chain combines TRBV6-5 with TRBJ2-2, with a tentative D call TRBD1 (5 bases). Trimming shortened V by 4 bases and J by 0 bases, and 12 bases separated the two germline ends. This CDR3 is 16 amino acids long. Germline V gene data show CDR1 as MNHEY and CDR2 as SVGAGI.

The rearrangement joins TRBV7-2 to TRBJ2-1; D uncertain. Germline-derived CDR1 and CDR2 are SGHTA and FQGNSA. CDR3 size: 15 residues. With 5 bases removed from V and 2 bases from J, the gap between germline ends came to 13 bases. CDR3 in amino acids: CASSPHSRAYNEQFF. CDR3 in DNA: TGTGCCAGCAGCCCGCACTCTAGAGCCTACAATGAGCAGTTCTTC.

CDR3: CSVAPQGNEQYF. CDR3 DNA sequence: TGCAGCGTTGCTCCACAGGGCAACGAGCAGTACTTC. The gene calls are TRBV29-1 and TRBJ2-7; D might be TRBD1 (6 bases). V was shortened by 4 bases and J by 5 bases, with 12 bases between the two germline ends. The length of the CDR3 is 12 residues. CDR1 is SQVTM, CDR2 ANQGSEA, per germline.